Below, 4 T cell receptor beta chains from the same sample are listed, as sequenced in a study of cytomegalovirus exposure and HLA in healthy donors. The PCR employed 60 Vbeta primers together with 13 Jbeta primers. Method: immunoSEQ multiplex PCR; TCRdb's copy keeps in-frame clones and lacks some. The table has approximately 120,000 clones, 75% to 85% seen once. The sequenced material came from PBMCs. The origin of the receptors is a woman between 50 and 59 years old in good health and CMV-seropositive.

The J gene is TRBJ2-3, the V gene TRBV6-6, with 11 positions matching TRBD1. V dropped 5 bases and J dropped 1; count of bases not matched to a gene: 5. The CDR3 extends over 16 amino acids. Looked up from germline, CDR1 is MNHNY and CDR2 is SVGAGI (reference sequence). In DNA, the CDR3 is TGTGCCAGCAGTGGACAGGGGGCCAGGGGCACAGATACGCAGTATTTT. It is translated as CASSGQGARGTDTQYF.

This clone was seen only a few times. This chain uses TRBV2 with TRBJ1-5; TRBD1 agrees at 7 bases. V was pared by 8 bases and J by 5 bases, with 6 bases of the junction left unmatched. This CDR3 spans 13 amino acids. In germline, CDR1 is SNHLY, CDR2 FYNNEI. The CDR3 loop is CASSTRGHQPQHF. In DNA, the CDR3 is TGTGCCAGCTCCACAAGGGGGCATCAGCCCCAGCATTTT.

This sequence joins TRBV27 and TRBJ1-1, with D possibly being TRBD1 (6 bases). V gave up 2 bases and J gave up 4 bases, with 11 bases separating them. This CDR3 spans 14 amino acids. Per the germline V gene, CDR1 is MNHEY and CDR2 is SMNVEV (reference sequence). The CDR3 region has the DNA TGTGCCAGCAGTTTAGGGGGCGCGGGCACTGAAGCTTTCTTT. This codes for CASSLGGAGTEAFF.

This sequence joins TRBV5-4 and TRBJ2-5, with D tentatively TRBD1 (5 bases). The CDR3 is made up of 14 amino acids. Trimming cost V 2 bases and J 2 bases, with 10 bases left between them. Germline V gives CDR1 SGHNT, CDR2 YYREEE (reference sequence). The CDR3: CASSFSDRQETQYF. In DNA, the CDR3 is TGTGCCAGCAGCTTCTCCGACAGACAAGAGACCCAGTACTTC. Full variable domain (outside the CDR3, taken from reference TRBV5-4 and TRBJ2-5): ETGVTQSPTHLIKTRGQQVTLRCSSQSGHNTVSWYQQALGQGPQFIFQYYREEENGRGNFPPRFSGLQFPNYSSELNVNALELDDSALYLCASSFSDRQETQYFGPGTRLLVL.